The 11 T cell receptor beta chains in this list originate from one sample, sequenced in a study of blood T cells in healthy people across ages. Alongside a J-beta primer mix, a sample-barcoded 5' primer served in a second PCR lasting about 7 to 12 cycles. TCRdb reprocessed the 5' RACE reads via MiXCR and lists one record per CDR3 protein. The sample shows 700,000 to 800,000 distinct CDR3 sequences, roughly 41% of them seen only once. The sample taken for sequencing was blood. These receptors were taken from a woman aged 55 to 70 in good health.

The rearrangement joins TRBV4-3 to TRBJ2-5, with D unclear. TRBJ2-7 explains the end of the DNA better; the J call may be wrong. Germline loops: CDR1 LGHNA, CDR2 YSLEER. CDR3 size: 15 residues. The CDR3 loop is CASSQEQAMQDEQYF. The CDR3 nucleotides are TGCGCCAGCAGCCAAGAGCAGGCTATGCAGGACGAGCAGTACTTC.

This clonotype was picked up one time. The rearrangement links TRBV6-5 to TRBJ2-1; 9 bases map to TRBD1. CDR1 is MNHEY, CDR2 SVGAGI, per germline. V lost 7 bases to trimming and J lost 9 bases; unmatched junction nucleotides: 7. The CDR3 has 13 residues. The CDR3 sequence: CASTQDRGSEQFF. CDR3 in DNA: TGTGCCAGCACCCAGGACAGGGGCAGTGAGCAGTTCTTC.

This clonotype was observed a handful of times. The rearrangement joins TRBV5-1 to TRBJ1-5; D is unresolved. The CDR3 is 15 amino acids. The V end lost 0 bases, the J end lost 2 bases, and 9 bases lay between the germline ends. The germline V gene has CDR1 SGHRS and CDR2 YFSETQ. CDR3 protein: CASSLDGSGNQPQHF. The CDR3 nucleotides are TGCGCCAGCAGCTTGGACGGATCAGGCAATCAGCCCCAGCATTTT.

This chain uses TRBV4-2 with TRBJ2-7; possibly TRBD1 or TRBD2 for D (5 bases each). The CDR3 length is 14 residues. Trimming took 8 bases from V and 0 from J, leaving 14 bases between them. Germline CDR1 is LGHNA and CDR2 is YNFKEQ. The chain's CDR3 is CASGVAGSSYEQYF. The CDR3 DNA reads TGTGCCAGCGGTGTGGCAGGGAGCTCCTACGAGCAGTACTTC.

This clonotype was seen a few times. At one boundary the junction diverges from the germline segment, which might be a read error. The chain couples TRBV10-2 to TRBJ2-7; TRBD2 agrees at 10 bases. In germline, CDR1 is WSHSY, CDR2 SAAADI. This CDR3 contains 14 residues. CDR3 in amino acids: CASSGGLASSEQYF. The DNA of the CDR3 is TGCGCCAGCAGTGGGGGACTAGCGTCCTCCGAGCAGTACTTC.

Only a few counts were recorded for this clonotype. The chain has TRBV9 and TRBJ2-3; TRBD2 aligns across 12 bases. V trimming: 0 bases; J trimming: 6 bases; junction bases outside the gene matches: 5. The CDR3 length is 16 residues. Germline V CDR1 and CDR2: SGDLS, YYNGEE. The CDR3 DNA sequence: TGTGCCAGCAGCGTAGTGCTAGCGGGGGGGACGGATACGCAGTATTTT. As protein: CASSVVLAGGTDTQYF.

In the case of this clonotype: The junction shows a germline mismatch at one end, possibly a read error. The chain couples TRBV20-1 to TRBJ2-3; no firm D call. Germline assignment: CDR1 DFQATT and CDR2 SNEGSKA (reference sequence). This CDR3 is 13 amino acids long. In nucleotides, the CDR3 is TGCAGTGCTTATAGGTCCTACACAGATACGCAGGATTTT. Translating gives CSAYRSYTDTQDF.

The chain carries TRBV20-1 and TRBJ1-2; D ambiguous. The CDR3 has 10 amino acids. Germline CDR1 is DFQATT and CDR2 is SNEGSKA (reference sequence). V was cut by 6 bases and J by 3 bases, with 5 bases left in between. CDR3 coding DNA: TGCAGTGCCGACTACTATGGCTACACCTTC. Translating it yields CSADYYGYTF.

There are many counts of this clonotype. The chain recombines TRBV7-9 with TRBJ2-7; D call uncertain. The CDR3 sequence is 12 residues long. Germline V gene lookup returns CDR1 SEHNR and CDR2 FQNEAQ (reference sequence). The germline V and J ends were trimmed by 0 bases and 4 bases, with 4 bases remaining between them. The CDR3 DNA reads TGTGCCAGCAGCTTAGCAGATTACGAGCAGTACTTC. This codes for CASSLADYEQYF.

This clonotype has only a few counts. The V gene is TRBV14, the J gene TRBJ1-6, with 8 bases aligning to TRBD1. V gave up 4 bases and J gave up 8 bases; unmatched junction bases: 7. The CDR3 spans 15 residues. Germline V gives CDR1 SGHDN, CDR2 FVKESK. CDR3 sequence reads: CASSLQWTGHSPLHF. The CDR3 bases are TGTGCCAGCAGCCTCCAATGGACAGGGCATTCACCCCTCCACTTT.

The chain joins TRBV19 to TRBJ2-1; 9 positions match TRBD1. Germline values: CDR1 LNHDA, CDR2 SQIVND (reference sequence). The CDR3 is 15 residues long. Trimming removed 7 bases from V and 4 bases from J; junction bases left unmatched: 8. This CDR3 reads CASNTGTGIYNEQFF. Here the CDR3 DNA reads TGTGCCAGTAATACCGGGACAGGGATTTACAATGAGCAGTTCTTC.